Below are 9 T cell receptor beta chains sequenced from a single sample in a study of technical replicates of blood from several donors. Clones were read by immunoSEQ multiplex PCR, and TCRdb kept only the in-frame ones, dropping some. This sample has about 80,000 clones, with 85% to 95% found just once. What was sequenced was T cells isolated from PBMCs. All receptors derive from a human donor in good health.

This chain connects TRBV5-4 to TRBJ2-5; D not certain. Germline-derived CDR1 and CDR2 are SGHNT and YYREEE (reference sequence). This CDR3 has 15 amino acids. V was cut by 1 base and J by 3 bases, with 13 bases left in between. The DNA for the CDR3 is TGTGCCAGCAGCTTGAATGTACAGTTGGAAGAGACCCAGTACTTC. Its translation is CASSLNVQLEETQYF.

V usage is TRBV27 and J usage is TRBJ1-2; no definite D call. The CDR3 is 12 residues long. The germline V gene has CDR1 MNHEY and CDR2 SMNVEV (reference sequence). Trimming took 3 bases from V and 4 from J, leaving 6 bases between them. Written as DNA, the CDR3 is TGTGCCAGCAGTTTGGGGAGCTATGGCTACACCTTC. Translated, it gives CASSLGSYGYTF.

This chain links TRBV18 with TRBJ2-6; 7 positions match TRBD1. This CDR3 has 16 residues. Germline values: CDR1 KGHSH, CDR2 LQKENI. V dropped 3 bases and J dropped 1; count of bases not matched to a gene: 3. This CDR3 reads CASSPTGASGANVLTF. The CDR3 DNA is TGTGCCAGCTCACCTACAGGGGCTTCTGGGGCCAACGTCCTGACTTTC.

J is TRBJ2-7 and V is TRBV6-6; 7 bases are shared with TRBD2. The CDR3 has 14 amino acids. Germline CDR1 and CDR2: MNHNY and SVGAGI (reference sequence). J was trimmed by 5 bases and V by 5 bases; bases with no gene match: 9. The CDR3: CASSAPGTTDEQYF. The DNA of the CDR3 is TGTGCCAGCAGTGCGCCCGGGACTACTGACGAGCAGTACTTC.

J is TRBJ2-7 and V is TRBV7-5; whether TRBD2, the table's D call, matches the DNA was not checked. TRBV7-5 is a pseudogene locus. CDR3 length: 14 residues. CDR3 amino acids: CVRSPRGPVSEQYF. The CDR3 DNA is TGTGTCAGAAGCCCACGGGGTCCGGTGAGCGAGCAGTACTTC.

CDR3 amino acids: CASSLESGSENEQFF. CDR3 DNA sequence: TGTGCCAGCAGCTTAGAGAGCGGATCGGAAAATGAGCAGTTCTTC. V gene TRBV7-2 combines with J gene TRBJ2-1; D is possibly TRBD2 (5 bases). The V end was cut by 1 base, the J end by 7 bases, with 14 bases between. There are 15 residues in the CDR3. Germline CDR1 and CDR2: SGHTA and FQGNSA.

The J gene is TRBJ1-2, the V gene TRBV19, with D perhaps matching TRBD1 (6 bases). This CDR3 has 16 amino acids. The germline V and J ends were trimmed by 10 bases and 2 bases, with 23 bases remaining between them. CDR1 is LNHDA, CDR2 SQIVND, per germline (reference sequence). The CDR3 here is CATQPQDRSVNYGYTF. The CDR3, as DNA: TGTGCCACCCAGCCCCAGGACAGAAGTGTGAACTATGGCTACACCTTC.

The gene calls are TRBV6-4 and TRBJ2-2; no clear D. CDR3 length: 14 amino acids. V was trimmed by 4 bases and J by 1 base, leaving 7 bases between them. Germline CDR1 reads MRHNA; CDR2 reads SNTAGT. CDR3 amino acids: CASSARQNTGELFF. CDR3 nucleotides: TGTGCCAGCAGTGCCCGACAGAACACCGGGGAGCTGTTTTTT.

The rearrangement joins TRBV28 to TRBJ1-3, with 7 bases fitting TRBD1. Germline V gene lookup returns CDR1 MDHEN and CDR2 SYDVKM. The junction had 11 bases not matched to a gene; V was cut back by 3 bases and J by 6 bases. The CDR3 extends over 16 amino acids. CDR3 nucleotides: TGTGCCAGCAGTTTCCGAAGGGGGCAACTCACAAACACCATATATTTT. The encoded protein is CASSFRRGQLTNTIYF.